A selection of T cell receptor beta chains follows, all from one sample in a study of blood T cell repertoires in COVID-19. Only in-frame clones appear in the TCRdb table, and some are missing; sequencing was by immunoSEQ multiplex PCR. Among 95,000 or so clones listed, around nine tenths were seen once. Sample: peripheral blood. All receptors derive from a woman in her seventies with acute or convalescent COVID-19. CDR3s include the opening cysteine and the closing phenylalanine or tryptophan. A D gene is named only where the DNA matches it firmly. Expanded clones are given a class, and other clones once, few, many or no size at all.

-	TRBV19	TRBJ1-1	few	CASSQALNTEAFF	TGTGCCAGTAGTCAGGCGCTGAACACTGAAGCTTTCTTT
-	TRBV14	TRBJ1-1	once	CASSQGRGVGFF	TGTGCCAGCAGCCAAGGGAGGGGCGTAGGATTCTTT
TRBD2	TRBV5-4	TRBJ2-3	-	CASSLVPVGRVSDTQYF	TGTGCCAGCAGCTTGGTTCCAGTCGGGAGGGTGTCAGATACGCAGTATTTT
-	TRBV15	TRBJ1-1	-	CATSTVSGGNAEAFF	TGTGCCACCAGCACCGTCTCTGGGGGCAACGCTGAAGCTTTCTTT
TRBD1	TRBV5-4	TRBJ1-2	-	CASSFGTAFYGYTF	TGTGCCAGCAGCTTTGGGACAGCCTTTTATGGCTACACCTTC
-	TRBV19	TRBJ2-7	-	CASSIMASEAYEQYF	TGTGCCAGTAGTATAATGGCTAGCGAGGCCTACGAGCAGTACTTC
-	TRBV10-3	TRBJ1-5	-	CAISELSQPQHF	TGTGCCATCAGTGAGCTTAGTCAGCCCCAGCATTTT
TRBD1	TRBV19	TRBJ2-1	once	CASSIIRPGQGNYNEQFF	TGTGCCAGTAGTATTATCCGACCCGGACAGGGAAACTACAATGAGCAGTTCTTC
-	TRBV6-4	TRBJ1-1	few	CASSDHSNTEAFF	TGTGCCAGCAGTGACCACTCGAACACTGAAGCTTTCTTT
TRBD2	TRBV7-2	TRBJ2-5	-	CASSLDGSGRETQYF	TGTGCCAGCAGCTTAGATGGTAGCGGGAGGGAGACCCAGTACTTC
TRBD1	TRBV28	TRBJ1-4	-	CASSRGGTGSGKLFF	TGTGCCAGCAGTCGCGGCGGGACAGGGTCCGGAAAACTGTTTTTT
-	TRBV27	TRBJ1-1	-	CASAHIRTSLHTEAFF	TGTGCCAGCGCCCACATCCGGACATCCCTACACACTGAAGCTTTCTTT
TRBD1	TRBV6-5	TRBJ1-3	-	CASSMEGASGNTIYF	TGTGCCAGCAGCATGGAGGGGGCCTCTGGAAACACCATATATTTT
-	TRBV12-1	TRBJ1-2	-	CASSSPWPGQKIYGYTF	TGTGCCAGCAGCTCGCCTTGGCCGGGACAAAAAATCTATGGCTACACCTTC
-	TRBV14	TRBJ2-1	-	CASSRIRDSRHEQFF	TGTGCCAGCAGCCGTATCCGGGACTCCCGGCATGAGCAGTTCTTC
-	TRBV19	TRBJ2-7	-	CASSITGHGAYEQYF	TGTGCCAGTAGTATCACGGGACATGGGGCCTACGAGCAGTACTTC